This T cell receptor beta chain was identified during a study of blood T cell repertoires in COVID-19. The CDR3 is 13 amino acids. From germline, CDR1 is KGHSH and CDR2 LQKENI. The V end lost 5 bases, the J end lost 4 bases, and 11 bases lay between the germline ends. Per the original data handling: Estimated nucleated cell counts came from reference gene primer amplification. Repertoires were generated with immunoSEQ multiplex PCR, while TCRdb's copy carries only in-frame clones and drops some. The V and J calls and clone size come from that table; D and trimming were worked out from the DNA. The sample contains around 70,000 clones, approximately 78% of which appear only once.

This receptor was taken from a human donor in a cohort sampled during active COVID-19. The chain has TRBV18 and TRBJ1-1; maybe TRBD1 (5 bases). Sequenced sample: peripheral blood. As DNA, the CDR3 is TGTGCCAGCTCAGGTTTGGGGGGCACTGAAGCTTTCTTT. This sequence encodes CASSGLGGTEAFF.